These T cell receptor beta chains were read from a single sample in a study of human T cells and chemical hapten exposure. MiXCR was run by TCRdb on the RACE reads, yielding one entry per CDR3 protein. The table includes roughly 84,000 distinct CDR3 sequences, approximately 10% detected once. The sample in question was whole blood, obtained in connection with sensitization to the hapten diphenylcyclopropenone (DPC). Source of these receptors: a woman aged 45-59 years with alopecia areata. Some clones in this sample may be carry-over from other donors' samples. CDR3s include the opening cysteine and the closing phenylalanine or tryptophan. The D gene is left open where the match is weak. Clone size is shown for a subset of rows, as once, few, many or a class of expanded clone.

clone_size	v_call	d_call	j_call	cdr3_aa	cdr3_nt
many	TRBV18	NA	TRBJ2-7	CASSPGGEYEQYF	TGTGCCAGCTCACCTGGAGGAGAATACGAGCAGTACTTC
few	TRBV30	TRBD1	TRBJ1-5	CAWAPGQAPQPQHF	TGTGCCTGGGCACCAGGACAGGCGCCACAGCCCCAGCATTTT
many	TRBV5-4	TRBD2	TRBJ2-1	CASSIPGLANNEQFF	TGTGCCAGCAGCATCCCGGGACTAGCTAACAATGAGCAGTTCTTC
few	TRBV5-6	TRBD2	TRBJ2-7	CASSLDPSGIYEQYF	TGTGCCAGCAGCTTGGATCCTAGCGGGATCTACGAGCAGTACTTC
many	TRBV6-2/TRBV6-3	NA	TRBJ2-7	CASSLTLWTDGQYF	TGTGCCAGCAGCCTTACTCTGTGGACGGACGGGCAGTACTTC
many	TRBV27	NA	TRBJ2-6	CASKGPGANVLTF	TGTGCCAGCAAAGGACCTGGGGCCAACGTCCTGACTTTC
many	TRBV5-4	NA	TRBJ2-5	CASSLGVTQTQYF	TGTGCCAGCAGCTTGGGGGTTACCCAGACCCAGTACTTC
many	TRBV28	TRBD2	TRBJ2-1	CASNSGGSYNEQFF	TGTGCCAGCAATAGCGGGGGCTCCTACAATGAGCAGTTCTTC
many	TRBV19	NA	TRBJ1-5	CASSIGVSGNQPQHF	TGTGCCAGTAGTATAGGTGTCTCGGGCAATCAGCCCCAGCATTTT
NA	TRBV12-3/TRBV12-4	NA	TRBJ2-7	CASSLTGAYEQYF	TGTGCCAGCAGTCTGACAGGAGCTTACGAGCAGTACTTC
many	TRBV4-2	NA	TRBJ2-3	CASSQGDASTDTQYF	TGTGCCAGCAGCCAAGGCGACGCTAGCACAGATACGCAGTATTTT